This entry features one T cell receptor beta chain sequence. The target antigen is unknown. This sample is part of a study of shared clonotypes between healthy human individuals. Study results and limitations: Naive subsets generally had larger estimated richness than memory subsets.

Trimming stripped 5 bases from V and 4 bases from J, with 12 bases between. Germline V gene lookup returns CDR1 LNHNV and CDR2 YYDKDF (reference sequence). This CDR3 has 13 amino acids. The protocol was immunoSEQ multiplex PCR, while the TCRdb copy is restricted to in-frame clones and leaves out a portion. In the table there are 1.5 million to 2.5 million clones, roughly 94% of which are singletons. It was CD45RO-negative cells, positively selected for CCR7, that made up naive CD8 cells, with terminally differentiated effector memory CD45RA+ cells excluded. This receptor was obtained from a man aged 18 to 35 in good health. The chain is built from TRBV15 and TRBJ2-7, with D perhaps given as TRBD1 or TRBD2 (6 bases each). The sample taken for sequencing was naive CD8+ T cells sorted from blood. CDR3 amino acids: CATSGGLGYEQYF. Written as DNA, the CDR3 is TGTGCCACCAGCGGGGGGCTTGGGTACGAGCAGTACTTC.